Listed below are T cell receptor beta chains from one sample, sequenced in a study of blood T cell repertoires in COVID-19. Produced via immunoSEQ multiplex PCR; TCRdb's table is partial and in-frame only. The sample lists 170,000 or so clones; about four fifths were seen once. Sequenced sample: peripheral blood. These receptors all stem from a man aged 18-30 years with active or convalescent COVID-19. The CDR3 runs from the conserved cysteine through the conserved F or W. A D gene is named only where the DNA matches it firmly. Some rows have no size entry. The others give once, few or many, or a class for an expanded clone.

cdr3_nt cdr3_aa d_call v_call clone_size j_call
TGTGCCAGCAGTCCCCCTAGCGTTCAAGAGACCCAGTACTTC CASSPPSVQETQYF . TRBV28 . TRBJ2-5
TGTGCCAGCAGCCTCCACCAGACCTACGAGCAGTACTTC CASSLHQTYEQYF . TRBV3-1/TRBV3-2 . TRBJ2-7
TGTGCCACCAGGGACAGGGACGGCACAGATACGCAGTATTTT CATRDRDGTDTQYF TRBD1 TRBV24-1 . TRBJ2-3
TGCGCCAGCAGCGCCAGTCCGACAGGGATCTATGGCTACACCTTC CASSASPTGIYGYTF TRBD1 TRBV5-1 . TRBJ1-2
TGCGCCAGCAGCCCTACAGGATCCAATCAGCCCCAGCATTTT CASSPTGSNQPQHF . TRBV4-1 . TRBJ1-5
TGCAGCGGAACTAGCGGGAGCTCCTACGAGCAGTACTTC CSGTSGSSYEQYF TRBD2 TRBV29-1 . TRBJ2-7
TGTGCCAGCAGTGAACATAGCGGGGGAGGGCCCTCCGAGCAGTACTTC CASSEHSGGGPSEQYF TRBD2 TRBV25-1 once TRBJ2-7
TGTGCCAGCAGTCACCGGACAGCACCAGATACGCAGTATTTT CASSHRTAPDTQYF . TRBV28 . TRBJ2-3
TGTGCCAGCAGCCCCCCCGGGGAAAAACTGTTTTTT CASSPPGEKLFF . TRBV7-8 . TRBJ1-4
TGTGCCAGTAATCAAGGCAGGCAAGAGACCCAGTACTTC CASNQGRQETQYF . TRBV19 . TRBJ2-5
TGTGCCAGCAGCCCAAGATCGGACAGGAACACCGGGGAGCTGTTTTTT CASSPRSDRNTGELFF . TRBV11-2 . TRBJ2-2
TGTGCCAGCAGTTCTAACAGGGAATACACCGGGGAGCTGTTTTTT CASSSNREYTGELFF . TRBV27 . TRBJ2-2
TGTGCCAGCAGCGTTCAGGGTACCGGGGAGCTGTTTTTT CASSVQGTGELFF . TRBV9 . TRBJ2-2
TGTGCCAGCAGCCAACCCGGACAAAGACCGGGCTACACCTTC CASSQPGQRPGYTF . TRBV3-1/TRBV3-2 . TRBJ1-2
TGTGCCAGCAGCCAAGATGGGGGGTCCTCCTACGAGCAGTACTTC CASSQDGGSSYEQYF . TRBV4-2 . TRBJ2-7